This TCR beta chain comes out of a study of blood T cell repertoires in COVID-19. Study-wide context: There were acute and convalescent COVID-19 samples, and they came from the United States, Italy and Spain. Sources were T cells, B-cell-depleted T cells, or PBMCs; the material itself was cDNA or gDNA.

As processed by the authors: Quantification of nucleated cells was approximated via reference gene primer amplification. Sequenced by immunoSEQ multiplex PCR; TCRdb stores in-frame clones only, minus some. V, J and clone size are taken as reported in that table, and D and trimming were inferred from the DNA itself. The table lists about 81,000 clones, 89% of them singletons. The V gene lost 0 bases and the J gene lost 8 bases, with 10 bases spanning the gap. Germline assignment: CDR1 MNHEY and CDR2 SVGAGI. This CDR3 has 14 amino acids. What was sequenced was peripheral blood. The clonotype comes from a woman over 75 with active COVID-19. This chain joins TRBV6-5 and TRBJ1-4; D ambiguous. DNA for the CDR3: TGTGCCAGCAGTTACTCGATAGGAGGGGAAAAACTGTTTTTT. This codes for CASSYSIGGEKLFF.